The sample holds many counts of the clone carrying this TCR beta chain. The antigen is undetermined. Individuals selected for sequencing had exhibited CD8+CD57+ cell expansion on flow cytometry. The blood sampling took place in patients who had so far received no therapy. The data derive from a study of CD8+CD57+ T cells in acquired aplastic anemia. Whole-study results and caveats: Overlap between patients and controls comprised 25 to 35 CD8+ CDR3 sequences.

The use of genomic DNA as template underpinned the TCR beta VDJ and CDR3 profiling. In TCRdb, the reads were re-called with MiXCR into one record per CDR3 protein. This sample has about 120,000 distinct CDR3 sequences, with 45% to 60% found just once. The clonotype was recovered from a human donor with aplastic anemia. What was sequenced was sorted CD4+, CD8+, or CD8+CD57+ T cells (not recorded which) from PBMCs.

In DNA form, the CDR3 reads TGTGCCAGCAGCTTACTAGCGGATATGAAAAACATTCAGTACTTC. Residues: CASSLLADMKNIQYF. J is TRBJ2-4 and V is TRBV7-7, with 7 bases that match TRBD2. The CDR3 totals 15 residues. Germline V gives CDR1 SSHAT, CDR2 FNYEAQ (reference sequence). V lost 2 bases to trimming and J lost 4 bases; unmatched junction nucleotides: 5. The full variable domain, rest sourced from reference TRBV7-7 and TRBJ2-4, is GAGVSQSPRYKVTKRGQDVTLRCDPISSHATLYWYQQALGQGPEFLTYFNYEAQPDKSGLPSDRFSAERPEGSISTLTIQRTEQRDSAMYRCASSLLADMKNIQYFGAGTRLSVL.